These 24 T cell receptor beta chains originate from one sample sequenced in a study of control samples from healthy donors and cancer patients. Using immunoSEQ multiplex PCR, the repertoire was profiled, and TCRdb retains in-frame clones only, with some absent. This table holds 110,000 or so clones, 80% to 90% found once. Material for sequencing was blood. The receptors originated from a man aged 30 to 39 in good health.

The CDR3, as DNA: TGTGCCAGCAGCGGGGGCTACTACACCTTC. It specifies CASSGGYYTF. V and J are TRBV3-1 (or the pseudogene TRBV3-2) and TRBJ1-2, with a tentative D call TRBD1 (6 bases). V lost 5 bases and J 10 bases, leaving 8 bases between the germline ends. Looked up from germline, CDR1 is LGHDT and CDR2 is YNNKEL (reference sequence). This CDR3 spans 10 amino acids.

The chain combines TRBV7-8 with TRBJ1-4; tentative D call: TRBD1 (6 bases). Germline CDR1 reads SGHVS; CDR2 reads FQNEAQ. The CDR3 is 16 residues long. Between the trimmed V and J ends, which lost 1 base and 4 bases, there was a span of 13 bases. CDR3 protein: CASSLVGGLGNEKLFF. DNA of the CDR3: TGTGCCAGCAGCTTAGTAGGGGGGCTTGGTAATGAAAAACTGTTTTTT.

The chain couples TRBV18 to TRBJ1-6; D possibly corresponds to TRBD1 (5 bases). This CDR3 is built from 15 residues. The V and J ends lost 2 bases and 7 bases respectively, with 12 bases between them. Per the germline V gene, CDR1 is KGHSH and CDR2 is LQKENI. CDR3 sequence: CASSPSGTGNSPLHF. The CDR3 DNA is TGTGCCAGCTCACCATCCGGGACGGGGAATTCACCCCTCCACTTT. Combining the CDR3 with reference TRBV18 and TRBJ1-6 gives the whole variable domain NAGVMQNPRHLVRRRGQEARLRCSPMKGHSHVYWYRQLPEEGLKFMVYLQKENIIDESGMPKERFSAEFPKEGPSILRIQQVVRGDSAAYFCASSPSGTGNSPLHFGNGTRLTVT.

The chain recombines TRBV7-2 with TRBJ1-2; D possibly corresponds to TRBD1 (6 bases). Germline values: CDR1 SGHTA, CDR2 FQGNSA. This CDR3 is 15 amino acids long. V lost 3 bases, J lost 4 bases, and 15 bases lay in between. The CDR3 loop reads CASSFKGEHTYGYTF. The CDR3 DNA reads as TGTGCCAGCAGCTTTAAGGGGGAGCACACCTATGGCTACACCTTC.

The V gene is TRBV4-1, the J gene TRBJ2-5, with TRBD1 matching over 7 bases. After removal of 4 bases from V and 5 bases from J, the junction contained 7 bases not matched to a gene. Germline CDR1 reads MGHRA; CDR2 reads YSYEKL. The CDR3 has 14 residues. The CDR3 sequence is CASSLGQPGETQYF. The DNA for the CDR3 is TGCGCCAGCAGCCTGGGACAGCCGGGGGAGACCCAGTACTTC.

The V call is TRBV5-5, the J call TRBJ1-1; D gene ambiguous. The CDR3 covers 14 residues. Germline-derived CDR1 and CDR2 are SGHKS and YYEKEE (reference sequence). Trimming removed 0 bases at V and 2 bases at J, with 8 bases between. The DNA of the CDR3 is TGTGCCAGCAGCTTGGCCCGGGGTAACACTGAAGCTTTCTTT. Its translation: CASSLARGNTEAFF.

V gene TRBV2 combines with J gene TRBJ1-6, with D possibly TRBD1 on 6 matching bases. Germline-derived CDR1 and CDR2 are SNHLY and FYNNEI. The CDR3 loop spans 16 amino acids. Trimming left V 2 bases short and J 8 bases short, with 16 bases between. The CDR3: CASSERIGGWDSPLHF. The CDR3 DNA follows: TGTGCCAGCAGTGAACGGATAGGGGGATGGGATTCACCCCTCCACTTT.

CDR3 region: CASSQVAGVSYEQYV. The CDR3 nucleotides read TGTGCCAGCAGCCAAGTAGCGGGGGTATCCTACGAGCAGTACGTC. V usage is TRBV4-2 and J usage is TRBJ2-7; 9 bases agree with TRBD2. The J segment lost 1 base and the V segment lost 1 base, leaving 2 bases of the junction unmatched. The CDR3 covers 15 residues. CDR1 LGHNA and CDR2 YNFKEQ come from the germline V gene.

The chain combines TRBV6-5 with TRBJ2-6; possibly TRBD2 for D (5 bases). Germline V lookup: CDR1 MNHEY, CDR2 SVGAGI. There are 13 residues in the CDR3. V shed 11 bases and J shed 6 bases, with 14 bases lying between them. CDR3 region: CAGETRKANVLTF. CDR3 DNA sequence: TGTGCCGGGGAGACCAGGAAGGCCAACGTCCTGACTTTC.

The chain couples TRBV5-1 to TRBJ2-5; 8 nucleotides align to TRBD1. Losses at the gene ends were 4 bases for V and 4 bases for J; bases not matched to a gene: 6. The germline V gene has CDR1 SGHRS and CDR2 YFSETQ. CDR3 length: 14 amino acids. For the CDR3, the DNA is TGCGCCAGCAGCCTTGACAGGGGAGGAGAGACCCAGTACTTC. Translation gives CASSLDRGGETQYF.

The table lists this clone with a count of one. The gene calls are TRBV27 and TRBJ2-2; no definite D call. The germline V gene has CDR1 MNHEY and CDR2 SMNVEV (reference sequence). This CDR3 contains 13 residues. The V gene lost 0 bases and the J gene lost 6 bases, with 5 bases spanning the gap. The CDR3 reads CASSLSTAGELFF. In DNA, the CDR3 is TGTGCCAGCAGTTTATCTACCGCCGGGGAGCTGTTTTTT.

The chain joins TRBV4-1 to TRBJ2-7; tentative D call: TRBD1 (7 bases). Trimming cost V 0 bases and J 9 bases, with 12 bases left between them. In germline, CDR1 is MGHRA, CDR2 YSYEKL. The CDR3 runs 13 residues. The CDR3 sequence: CASSQETGRWQYV. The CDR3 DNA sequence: TGCGCCAGCAGCCAAGAGACAGGGAGGTGGCAGTACGTC.

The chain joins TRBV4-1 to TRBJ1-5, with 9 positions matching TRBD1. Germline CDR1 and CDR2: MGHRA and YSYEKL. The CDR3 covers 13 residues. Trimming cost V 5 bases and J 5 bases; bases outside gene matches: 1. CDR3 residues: CASSRTGDQPQHF. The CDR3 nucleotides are TGCGCCAGCAGCAGGACAGGGGATCAGCCCCAGCATTTT.

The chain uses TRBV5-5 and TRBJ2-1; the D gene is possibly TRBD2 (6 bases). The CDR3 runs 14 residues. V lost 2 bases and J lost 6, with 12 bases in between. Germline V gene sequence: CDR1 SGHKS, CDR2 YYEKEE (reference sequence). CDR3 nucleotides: TGTGCCAGCAGCTTTGCGGGAATGCTCAATGAGCAGTTCTTC. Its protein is CASSFAGMLNEQFF.

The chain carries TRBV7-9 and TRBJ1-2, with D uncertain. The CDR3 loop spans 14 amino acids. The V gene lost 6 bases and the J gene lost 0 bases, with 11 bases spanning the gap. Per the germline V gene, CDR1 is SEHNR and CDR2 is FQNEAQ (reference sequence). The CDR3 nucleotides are TGTGCCAGCAGTGTATCAGATCCTAACTATGGCTACACCTTC. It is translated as CASSVSDPNYGYTF.

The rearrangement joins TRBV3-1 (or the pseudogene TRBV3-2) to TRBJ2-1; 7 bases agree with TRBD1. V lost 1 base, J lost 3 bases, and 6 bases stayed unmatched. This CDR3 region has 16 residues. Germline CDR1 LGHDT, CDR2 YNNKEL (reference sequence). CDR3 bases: TGTGCCAGCAGCCAAGCAGGAACAGGGGTCTACAATGAGCAGTTCTTC. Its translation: CASSQAGTGVYNEQFF.

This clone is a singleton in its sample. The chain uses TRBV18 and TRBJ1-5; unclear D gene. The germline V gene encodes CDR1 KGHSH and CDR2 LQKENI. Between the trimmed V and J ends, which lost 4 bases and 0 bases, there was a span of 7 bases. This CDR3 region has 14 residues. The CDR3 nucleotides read TGTGCCAGCTCACAGTTTTATAGCAATCAGCCCCAGCATTTT. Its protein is CASSQFYSNQPQHF.

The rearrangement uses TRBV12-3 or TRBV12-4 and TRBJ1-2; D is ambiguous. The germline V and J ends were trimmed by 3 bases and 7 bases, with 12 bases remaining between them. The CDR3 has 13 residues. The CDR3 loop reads CASSLARSGGYTF. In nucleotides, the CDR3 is TGTGCCAGCAGTTTGGCCAGGTCAGGTGGCTACACCTTC.

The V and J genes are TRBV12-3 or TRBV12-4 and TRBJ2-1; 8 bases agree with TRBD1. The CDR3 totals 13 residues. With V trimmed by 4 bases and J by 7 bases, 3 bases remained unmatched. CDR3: CASSWDRLNEQFF. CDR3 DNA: TGTGCCAGCAGTTGGGACAGGTTGAATGAGCAGTTCTTC.

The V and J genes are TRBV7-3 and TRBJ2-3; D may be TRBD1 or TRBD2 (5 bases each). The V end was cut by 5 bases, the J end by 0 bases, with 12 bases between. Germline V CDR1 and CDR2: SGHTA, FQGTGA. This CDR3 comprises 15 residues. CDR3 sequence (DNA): TGTGCCAGCAGCCTCTCGGGGCTTAGCACAGATACGCAGTATTTT. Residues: CASSLSGLSTDTQYF.

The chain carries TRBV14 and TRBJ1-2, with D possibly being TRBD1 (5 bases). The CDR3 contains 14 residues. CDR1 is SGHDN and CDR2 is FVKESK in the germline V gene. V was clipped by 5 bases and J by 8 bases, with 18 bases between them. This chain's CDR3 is CASSFGAGIEGYTF. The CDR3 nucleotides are TGTGCCAGCAGCTTTGGGGCAGGGATTGAAGGCTACACCTTC. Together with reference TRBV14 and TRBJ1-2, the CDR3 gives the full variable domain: EAGVTQFPSHSVIEKGQTVTLRCDPISGHDNLYWYRRVMGKEIKFLLHFVKESKQDESGMPNNRFLAERTGGTYSTLKVQPAELEDSGVYFCASSFGAGIEGYTFGSGTRLTVV.

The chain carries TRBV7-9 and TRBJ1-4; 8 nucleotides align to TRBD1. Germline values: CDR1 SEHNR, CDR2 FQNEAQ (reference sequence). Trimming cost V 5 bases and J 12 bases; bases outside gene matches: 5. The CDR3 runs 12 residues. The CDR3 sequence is CASSLLDRELFF. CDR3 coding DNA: TGTGCCAGCAGCCTCTTGGACAGGGAACTGTTTTTT.

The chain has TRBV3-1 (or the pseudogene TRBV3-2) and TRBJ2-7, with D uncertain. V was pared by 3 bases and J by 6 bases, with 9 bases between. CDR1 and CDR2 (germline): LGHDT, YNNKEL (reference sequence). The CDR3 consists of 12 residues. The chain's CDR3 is CASSHEGLEQYF. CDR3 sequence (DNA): TGTGCCAGCAGCCATGAAGGGCTCGAGCAGTACTTC.

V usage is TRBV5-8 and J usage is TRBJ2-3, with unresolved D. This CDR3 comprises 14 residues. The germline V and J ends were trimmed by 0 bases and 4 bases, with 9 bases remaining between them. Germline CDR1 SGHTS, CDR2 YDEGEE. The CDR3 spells CASSLELGSDTQYF. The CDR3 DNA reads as TGTGCCAGCAGCTTGGAGCTGGGGTCAGATACGCAGTATTTT. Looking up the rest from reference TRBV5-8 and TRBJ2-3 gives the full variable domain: EAGVTQSPTHLIKTRGQQATLRCSPISGHTSVYWYQQALGLGLQFLLWYDEGEERNRGNFPPRFSGRQFPNYSSELNVNALELEDSALYLCASSLELGSDTQYFGPGTRLTVL.